These 14 T cell receptor beta chains were sequenced from one sample in a study of blood T cell repertoires in COVID-19. Clones were sequenced by immunoSEQ multiplex PCR, and TCRdb holds only the in-frame ones, with some missing. The repertoire holds around 180,000 clones, with 74% as singletons. Material for sequencing was peripheral blood. Receptors originate from a woman aged 80 or older with acute or convalescent COVID-19.

The sample holds many counts of this clone. This chain joins TRBV27 and TRBJ2-5; D gene unclear. Germline CDR1 reads MNHEY; CDR2 reads SMNVEV (reference sequence). V lost 6 bases to trimming and J lost 5 bases, with 13 bases between them. The CDR3 length is 13 residues. The CDR3 sequence is CASRPENQETQYF. CDR3 bases: TGTGCCAGCAGGCCGGAGAATCAGGAGACCCAGTACTTC.

V is TRBV9 and J is TRBJ1-4; D is unclear. V lost 0 bases and J 5 bases, leaving 11 bases between the germline ends. CDR3 length: 15 amino acids. From germline, CDR1 is SGDLS and CDR2 YYNGEE. The CDR3 sequence is CASSVGGHINEKLFF. CDR3 bases: TGTGCCAGCAGCGTAGGTGGGCACATCAATGAAAAACTGTTTTTT.

The chain's CDR3 is CASSNLRPGARDTEAFF. CDR3 nucleotide sequence: TGTGCCAGCAGCAACCTCAGGCCAGGGGCGCGGGACACTGAAGCTTTCTTT. The rearrangement links TRBV27 to TRBJ1-1; D possibly corresponds to TRBD1 (6 bases). Germline V gene data show CDR1 as MNHEY and CDR2 as SMNVEV (reference sequence). The CDR3 totals 17 residues. The V end lost 6 bases, the J end lost 3 bases, and 23 bases lay between the germline ends.

The V call is TRBV3-1 (or the pseudogene TRBV3-2), the J call TRBJ1-1; 9 bases map to TRBD1. From germline, CDR1 is LGHDT and CDR2 YNNKEL (reference sequence). Unmatched junction bases numbered 6, after V lost 4 bases and J lost 0 bases. The CDR3 has 16 amino acids. CDR3 protein: CASSPSTGGMNTEAFF. CDR3 bases: TGTGCCAGCAGCCCCTCGACAGGGGGGATGAACACTGAAGCTTTCTTT.

The chain is built from TRBV11-2 and TRBJ1-3; tentatively, D is TRBD1 (5 bases). Germline CDR1 reads SGHAT; CDR2 reads FQNNGV. The CDR3 is 17 residues long. V was trimmed by 1 base and J by 0 bases, leaving 13 bases between them. CDR3: CASSLGNYQGSGNTIYF. The CDR3 coding sequence is TGTGCCAGCAGCTTAGGAAATTATCAGGGCTCTGGAAACACCATATATTTT.

This clone has a single count. CDR3 coding DNA: TGCAGCGTCGGACAGGCAGCTAACTATGGCTACACCTTC. This gives the protein CSVGQAANYGYTF. The V call is TRBV29-1, the J call TRBJ1-2, with 7 bases matching TRBD1. Trimming cost V 6 bases and J 0 bases; bases outside gene matches: 4. CDR3 length: 13 residues. Germline CDR1 SQVTM, CDR2 ANQGSEA. The complete variable domain, with remaining parts taken from reference TRBV29-1 and TRBJ1-2, reads SAVISQKPSRDICQRGTSLTIQCQVDSQVTMMFWYRQQPGQSLTLIATANQGSEATYESGFVIDKFPISRPNLTFSTLTVSNMSPEDSSIYLCSVGQAANYGYTFGSGTRLTVV.

The genes are TRBV5-1 and TRBJ1-1; D not resolved. The germline V and J ends were trimmed by 0 bases and 1 base, with 7 bases remaining between them. There are 14 residues in the CDR3. Per the germline V gene, CDR1 is SGHRS and CDR2 is YFSETQ. This CDR3 reads CASSLERRNTEAFF. The CDR3 bases are TGCGCCAGCAGCTTGGAGCGGAGGAACACTGAAGCTTTCTTT. The entire variable domain, with the rest obtained from reference TRBV5-1 and TRBJ1-1, is as follows: KAGVTQTPRYLIKTRGQQVTLSCSPISGHRSVSWYQQTPGQGLQFLFEYFSETQRNKGNFPGRFSGRQFSNSRSEMNVSTLELGDSALYLCASSLERRNTEAFFGQGTRLTVV.

This clone was detected only once. The chain joins TRBV7-2 to TRBJ1-2, with a tentative D call TRBD1 (6 bases). V dropped 2 bases and J dropped 3 bases, with 13 bases sitting between them. The CDR3 runs 15 residues. Germline V gives CDR1 SGHTA, CDR2 FQGNSA. CDR3 amino acids: CASSLSAGDHYGYTF. CDR3 bases: TGTGCCAGCAGCTTATCGGCAGGGGACCACTATGGCTACACCTTC.

V gene TRBV7-2 combines with J gene TRBJ2-1; D gene unclear. Trimming shortened V by 2 bases and J by 5 bases, and 10 bases separated the two germline ends. Germline lookup yields CDR1 SGHTA and CDR2 FQGNSA. The CDR3 is 14 residues long. As DNA, the CDR3 is TGTGCCAGCAGCTTATCCAGGTCTGACAATGAGCAGTTCTTC. Protein product: CASSLSRSDNEQFF.

This rearrangement joins TRBV29-1 to TRBJ2-7; 9 bases map to TRBD2. The CDR3 contains 14 residues. The trim removed 5 bases at V and 3 bases at J, leaving 8 bases unmatched. CDR1 SQVTM and CDR2 ANQGSEA come from the germline V gene. The CDR3 spells CSVQGLAGLYEQYF. The CDR3 DNA follows: TGCAGCGTTCAGGGACTAGCAGGGCTCTACGAGCAGTACTTC.

The chain is built from TRBV27 and TRBJ1-4, with a possible D match to TRBD1 (5 bases). The CDR3 runs to 15 residues. The germline gives CDR1 MNHEY, CDR2 SMNVEV (reference sequence). The ends were cut back, 2 bases at V and 5 bases at J, with 12 bases in the middle. The CDR3 here is CASSLGNRQNEKLFF. Here the CDR3 DNA reads TGTGCCAGCAGTTTAGGAAACAGGCAGAATGAAAAACTGTTTTTT.

The chain has TRBV28 and TRBJ2-7; 7 bases are shared with TRBD1. This CDR3 contains 12 residues. CDR1 is MDHEN, CDR2 SYDVKM, per germline. J lost 3 bases, V lost 9 bases, and 5 bases had no gene match. This chain's CDR3 is CASWDRVYEQYF. CDR3 in DNA: TGTGCCAGTTGGGACAGAGTCTACGAGCAGTACTTC.

The chain has TRBV27 and TRBJ2-3, with TRBD2 matching 14 bases. The CDR3 length is 18 residues. Germline CDR1 reads MNHEY; CDR2 reads SMNVEV (reference sequence). With 2 bases clipped from V and 5 bases from J, the junction kept 9 bases outside the gene matches. The CDR3: CASSLAGTSGSKKDTQYF. CDR3 nucleotides: TGTGCCAGCAGTTTAGCGGGGACTAGCGGGAGTAAAAAAGATACGCAGTATTTT.

This rearrangement joins TRBV5-1 to TRBJ1-4; TRBD1 matches at 7 bases. V lost 5 bases to trimming and J lost 10 bases; unmatched junction nucleotides: 14. Germline V gene sequence: CDR1 SGHRS, CDR2 YFSETQ. This CDR3 spans 15 amino acids. CDR3 coding DNA: TGCGCCAGCAGACTGGAGGCAGGGGGAATGGGAAAACTGTTTTTT. Protein product: CASRLEAGGMGKLFF.